This T cell receptor beta chain was observed in a study of T cell repertoires in cytomegalovirus infection. Germline CDR1 MNHEY, CDR2 SVGAGI. Losses at the gene ends were 1 base for V and 5 bases for J; bases not matched to a gene: 7. There are 16 residues in the CDR3. TCRdb re-called the reads through MiXCR, storing one row per CDR3 protein. The profile covers under 350,000 distinct CDR3 sequences, with approximately 22% appearing a single time and 15% to 20% taken by the ten largest. On this clonotype itself: What it binds is unknown.

V usage is TRBV6-5 and J usage is TRBJ2-2; TRBD2 matches at 7 bases. This sequence originates from a human donor in good health (CMV status not recorded). Some clones in this sample may be carry-over from other donors' samples. Material: cultured PBMCs, obtained from culture after CMV antigen stimulation. The CDR3 reads CASSYWLGRGTGELFF. CDR3 nucleotide sequence: TGTGCCAGCAGTTACTGGTTAGGGAGGGGAACCGGGGAGCTGTTTTTT.